This passage covers 29 T cell receptor beta chains from one sample sequenced in a study of T cells in Graves' hyperthyroidism and ophthalmopathy. Template material for amplifying TCR beta CDR3 regions consisted of RNA transcripts. The HTBI primer set drove a first-round RT-PCR of the TCR CDR3. Using its own MiXCR run on the multiplex PCR reads, TCRdb lists one record per CDR3 protein. Found here are about 280,000 distinct CDR3 sequences, approximately 26% of them singletons; the top ten hold about 25%. The sequencing sample was made of blood. These receptor sequences come from a man in his forties or fifties with Graves' hyperthyroidism that later progressed to Graves' ophthalmopathy.

The CDR3 nucleotides are TGTGCCAGCAGCCCTGACAGGGGACACGAGACCCAGTACTTC. It translates to CASSPDRGHETQYF. The chain recombines TRBV28 with TRBJ2-5; 8 bases match TRBD1. CDR3 length: 14 amino acids. J was trimmed by 5 bases and V by 6 bases; bases with no gene match: 8. Germline-derived CDR1 and CDR2 are MDHEN and SYDVKM.

This clonotype was recorded at least ten times. The chain joins TRBV6-2 or TRBV6-3 to TRBJ2-2; 10 bases agree with TRBD2. Per the germline V gene, CDR1 is MNHEY and CDR2 is SVGEGT. With 7 bases clipped from V and 3 bases from J, the junction kept 20 bases outside the gene matches. CDR3 length: 20 residues. CDR3 bases: TGTGCCAGCACCAACGGACTAAGCGGGAGGGGCCGAAACTACACCGGGGAGCTGTTTTTT. Amino acid sequence: CASTNGLSGRGRNYTGELFF.

This clonotype was seen more than once but under ten times. V and J are TRBV28 and TRBJ2-7; D ambiguous. Germline V gives CDR1 MDHEN, CDR2 SYDVKM. There are 11 residues in the CDR3. V gave up 8 bases and J gave up 3 bases, with 8 bases separating them. Here the CDR3 reads CASGDFYEQYF. The CDR3 coding sequence is TGTGCCAGCGGGGATTTCTACGAGCAGTACTTC.

This clonotype was detected many times. This chain's CDR3 is CASSPRDRVFSGYTF. As DNA, the CDR3 is TGTGCCAGCAGCCCCCGGGACAGGGTTTTCTCTGGCTACACCTTC. The rearrangement uses TRBV11-2 and TRBJ1-2; the match to TRBD1 covers 9 bases. The V gene's germline CDR1 is SGHAT and CDR2 FQNNGV. The ends lost 5 bases at V and 7 bases at J; junction bases unmatched: 11. There are 15 residues in the CDR3.

This clonotype was recorded many times. The V and J genes are TRBV7-9 and TRBJ1-2, with unresolved D. The V end was cut by 6 bases, the J end by 4 bases, with 9 bases between. The germline CDR1 and CDR2 sequences are SEHNR and FQNEAQ (reference sequence). This CDR3 spans 12 amino acids. CDR3 bases: TGTGCCAGCAGATCACAGACCTATGGCTACACCTTC. This codes for CASRSQTYGYTF.

This clonotype occurred many times. This rearrangement joins TRBV11-3 to TRBJ2-2; 8 nucleotides agree with TRBD2. The CDR3 length is 13 residues. Losses at the gene ends were 4 bases for V and 6 bases for J; bases not matched to a gene: 1. Germline V gene lookup returns CDR1 SGHNT and CDR2 YENEEA. The chain's CDR3 is CASSSLAAGELFF. As DNA, the CDR3 is TGTGCCAGCAGCTCACTAGCGGCCGGGGAGCTGTTTTTT. The variable domain in full, completed from reference TRBV11-3 and TRBJ2-2, reads EAGVVQSPRYKIIEKKQPVAFWCNPISGHNTLYWYLQNLGQGPELLIRYENEEAVDDSQLPKDRFSAERLKGVDSTLKIQPAELGDSAVYLCASSSLAAGELFFGEGSRLTVL.

The CDR3 protein is CSAWTGTSSYEQYF. The CDR3 DNA follows: TGCAGCGCCTGGACAGGGACAAGCTCCTACGAGCAGTACTTC. V is TRBV29-1 and J is TRBJ2-7; the match to TRBD1 covers 8 bases. In germline, CDR1 is SQVTM, CDR2 ANQGSEA. This CDR3 comprises 14 residues. Trimming cost V 7 bases and J 0 bases; bases outside gene matches: 8.

The chain is built from TRBV27 and TRBJ2-7; 7 nucleotides match TRBD1. Germline-derived CDR1 and CDR2 are MNHEY and SMNVEV (reference sequence). V was clipped by 1 base and J by 5 bases; unmatched bases: 8. The CDR3 runs to 15 residues. In nucleotides, the CDR3 is TGTGCCAGCAGTTTATTGGGCAGGGGGTGGGACGAGCAGTACTTC. Its protein is CASSLLGRGWDEQYF.

At least ten counts were recorded for this clonotype. The V call is TRBV19, the J call TRBJ1-5; D not certain. Germline CDR1 and CDR2: LNHDA and SQIVND (reference sequence). This CDR3 contains 16 residues. The V gene lost 8 bases and the J gene lost 0 bases, with 17 bases spanning the gap. DNA for the CDR3: TGTGCCAGTGGACCCGTAGCCAGGATTAGCAATCAGCCCCAGCATTTT. It is translated as CASGPVARISNQPQHF.

This clonotype has ten or more counts. V usage is TRBV4-1 and J usage is TRBJ1-5; 8 bases fit TRBD1. Germline V lookup: CDR1 MGHRA, CDR2 YSYEKL. This CDR3 region has 17 residues. J gave up 2 bases and V 1 base, and 7 bases lay outside the gene matches. CDR3 in amino acids: CASSQATGVFGNQPQHF. The CDR3 nucleotides are TGCGCCAGCAGCCAAGCGACAGGGGTTTTTGGCAATCAGCCCCAGCATTTT.

The chain recombines TRBV12-3 or TRBV12-4 with TRBJ2-2, with D unclear. The CDR3 consists of 13 residues. Trimming stripped 6 bases from V and 7 bases from J, with 12 bases between. The CDR3 region has the DNA TGTGCCAGCAGCCCGAGGATTTTCGGGGAGCTGTTTTTT. This translates into CASSPRIFGELFF.

In its sample, this clonotype was seen many times. The V and J genes are TRBV11-2 and TRBJ1-3; possible D gene TRBD1, 5 bases. Trimming removed 2 bases from V and 4 bases from J, with 12 bases in between. Germline assignment: CDR1 SGHAT and CDR2 FQNNGV. This CDR3 contains 15 residues. The CDR3 DNA is TGTGCCAGCAGCTTATCCGCAGGGATGGGAAACACCATATATTTT. This codes for CASSLSAGMGNTIYF.

This clonotype was recorded only once. The V gene is TRBV7-6, the J gene TRBJ1-1; TRBD1 is a possible D gene (5 bases). Trimming took off 5 bases at V and 1 base at J, with 17 bases between the two ends. The V gene's germline CDR1 is SGHVS and CDR2 FNYEAQ. The CDR3 length is 16 residues. CDR3 DNA sequence: TGTGCCAGCAGCCCACTGAACCAGGGCACGAACACTGAAGCTTTCTTT. Translation gives CASSPLNQGTNTEAFF.

The V call is TRBV2, the J call TRBJ2-7; D might be TRBD2 (6 bases). Deletions cut 7 bases from V and 5 bases from J, with 18 bases between. The CDR3 is 14 residues long. The germline gives CDR1 SNHLY, CDR2 FYNNEI. The CDR3 loop reads CASKTRDLTDEQYF. For the CDR3, the DNA is TGTGCCAGCAAAACCCGGGACTTGACGGACGAGCAGTACTTC.

V gene TRBV19 combines with J gene TRBJ2-7, with D hard to call. The CDR3 runs to 14 residues. CDR1 is LNHDA and CDR2 is SQIVND in the germline V gene (reference sequence). Trimming shortened V by 1 base and J by 3 bases, and 10 bases separated the two germline ends. CDR3 amino acids: CASSIGPLYYEQYF. The CDR3 DNA reads TGTGCCAGTAGTATAGGACCGCTTTACTACGAGCAGTACTTC.

In this sample, this clonotype turned up many times. The V gene is TRBV6-5, the J gene TRBJ1-5; D is possibly TRBD1 (5 bases). The germline CDR1 and CDR2 sequences are MNHEY and SVGAGI. Trimming pared 8 bases from V and 1 base from J, leaving 15 bases between. The CDR3 length is 15 residues. CDR3 in amino acids: CASLFTRGSNQPQHF. The CDR3 bases are TGTGCCAGCCTTTTCACCCGGGGGAGCAATCAGCCCCAGCATTTT.

The chain has TRBV7-2 and TRBJ2-7, with D possibly being TRBD2 (6 bases). Germline V gene lookup returns CDR1 SGHTA and CDR2 FQGNSA. The CDR3 sequence is 18 residues long. Trimming took 0 bases from V and 4 from J, leaving 22 bases between them. CDR3 protein: CASSLARLGLGRGYEQYF. DNA of the CDR3: TGTGCCAGCAGCTTAGCGCGGTTAGGGTTAGGACGGGGGTACGAGCAGTACTTC.

This clonotype came up many times. Because it lacks the conserved phenylalanine or tryptophan at the end, this CDR3 is likely a read error. The chain employs TRBV20-1 and TRBJ2-7; no firm D call. The CDR3 has 12 amino acids. The V gene's germline CDR1 is DFQATT and CDR2 SNEGSKA (reference sequence). V lost 6 bases and J lost 6, with 15 bases in between. The chain's CDR3 is CSASLRRSEQYL. The CDR3 DNA follows: TGCAGTGCCTCACTCAGACGGTCCGAGCAGTACCTC.

The genes are TRBV28 and TRBJ2-7, with 8 bases matching TRBD2. The V gene's germline CDR1 is MDHEN and CDR2 SYDVKM. Unmatched junction bases numbered 13, after V lost 6 bases and J lost 3 bases. This CDR3 contains 16 residues. The CDR3 sequence: CASSSQSGSGLYEQYF. The DNA for the CDR3 is TGTGCCAGCAGCTCCCAAAGCGGGAGTGGGCTCTACGAGCAGTACTTC.

The chain links TRBV19 to TRBJ1-5, with 8 nucleotides matching TRBD1. Germline trimming cut 5 bases from V and 1 base from J; bases unmatched to any gene: 1. This CDR3 is 14 amino acids long. The V gene's germline CDR1 is LNHDA and CDR2 SQIVND (reference sequence). The CDR3 DNA reads as TGTGCCAGTAGTGCAGGGGGCAGCAATCAGCCCCAGCATTTT. It codes for CASSAGGSNQPQHF.

This clonotype was recorded many times. J is TRBJ2-7 and V is TRBV20-1; 7 nucleotides agree with TRBD1. V shed 5 bases, J shed 0 bases, and the junction held 10 bases outside the gene matches. CDR1 and CDR2 from the germline V gene are DFQATT and SNEGSKA (reference sequence). This CDR3 spans 15 amino acids. The DNA of the CDR3 is TGCAGTGCTGATAAAGCCGGGACAGCCTCCTACGAGCAGTACTTC. Residues: CSADKAGTASYEQYF.

This clonotype was found many times. The gene calls are TRBV20-1 and TRBJ2-4, with 8 bases lining up with TRBD1. From germline, CDR1 is DFQATT and CDR2 SNEGSKA (reference sequence). The V and J ends lost 6 bases and 5 bases, in that order; junction bases with no gene match: 3. CDR3 length: 12 amino acids. The CDR3: CSARDRQNIQYF. The CDR3 region has the DNA TGCAGTGCCCGGGACAGGCAAAACATTCAGTACTTC.

This clonotype occurred many times. The chain uses TRBV28 and TRBJ2-7; D is uncertain. The CDR3 is made up of 18 amino acids. Germline V lookup: CDR1 MDHEN, CDR2 SYDVKM. V lost 6 bases to trimming and J lost 2 bases, with 26 bases between them. This CDR3 is CASRPRITMGGDAYEQYF. In nucleotides, the CDR3 is TGTGCCAGCAGACCGCGGATCACTATGGGTGGAGACGCCTACGAGCAGTACTTC.

This clonotype has a count of ten or more. The V gene is TRBV5-1, the J gene TRBJ2-3; D might be TRBD1 or TRBD2, each matching 5 bases. The CDR3 spans 15 residues. Trimming took 0 bases from V and 2 from J, leaving 10 bases between them. Germline assignment: CDR1 SGHRS and CDR2 YFSETQ. The CDR3 sequence: CASSLDGALTDTQYF. The CDR3 DNA is TGCGCCAGCAGCTTGGACGGGGCGCTCACAGATACGCAGTATTTT.

This rearrangement joins TRBV27 to TRBJ1-5; 10 bases line up with TRBD1. V dropped 5 bases and J dropped 0; count of bases not matched to a gene: 13. The germline gives CDR1 MNHEY, CDR2 SMNVEV (reference sequence). The CDR3 extends over 19 amino acids. CDR3 coding DNA: TGTGCCAGCAGTCCTCCTCCGGGACAGGGGAGGGATAGCAATCAGCCCCAGCATTTT. As protein: CASSPPPGQGRDSNQPQHF.

This clonotype showed up many times. The J gene is TRBJ2-7, the V gene TRBV20-1; 7 bases are a match to TRBD2. The trim removed 4 bases at V and 4 bases at J, leaving 4 bases unmatched. The CDR3 extends over 12 amino acids. The V gene's germline CDR1 is DFQATT and CDR2 SNEGSKA (reference sequence). DNA for the CDR3: TGCAGTGCTATGCGGGAGTCTTACGAGCAGTACTTC. It translates to CSAMRESYEQYF.

This clonotype was counted at least ten times. The J gene is TRBJ2-2, the V gene TRBV2; D not resolved. The length of the CDR3 is 12 residues. Germline CDR1 reads SNHLY; CDR2 reads FYNNEI. The ends were cut back, 7 bases at V and 5 bases at J, with 8 bases in the middle. The chain's CDR3 is CASNKRTGELFF. Written as DNA, the CDR3 is TGTGCCAGCAACAAGAGGACCGGGGAGCTGTTTTTT.

The chain carries TRBV12-3 or TRBV12-4 and TRBJ2-2; either TRBD1 or TRBD2 may supply D (5 bases each). Trimming removed 4 bases from V and 3 bases from J, with 15 bases in between. The CDR3 runs 16 residues. The CDR3 region has the DNA TGTGCCAGCAGTTCCGGGGACCGAGGATACACCGGGGAGCTGTTTTTT. This encodes CASSSGDRGYTGELFF.

In this sample, this clonotype turned up many times. The chain joins TRBV30 to TRBJ1-1; 7 bases line up with TRBD1. This CDR3 contains 13 residues. J lost 2 bases, V lost 3 bases, and 3 bases had no gene match. Germline loops: CDR1 GTSNPN, CDR2 SVGIG (reference sequence). CDR3: CAWSGQENTEAFF. CDR3 nucleotide sequence: TGTGCCTGGAGCGGACAGGAAAACACTGAAGCTTTCTTT.